The 25 T cell receptor beta chains reported below all come from one sample, sequenced in a study of cytomegalovirus exposure and HLA in healthy donors (dated by TCRdb to about 2017). Library method: the immunoSEQ multiplex PCR assay. For the multiplex PCR, a mixture combining 60 forward primers for TCR Vbeta segments and 13 reverse primers for TCR Jbeta segments was used. What TCRdb holds here is the immuneACCESS table cut down to in-frame rearrangements. Part of the clones is not present; checked against another copy, under half of the missing clones reflect an unresolved V gene, and the others are unexplained. For this sample the table gives more than 85,000 clones, of which roughly three fifths were detected only once. The ten largest clonotypes hold around 5% of the sample. Source material: PBMCs. The source is a human donor in good health.

The V and J genes are TRBV28 and TRBJ1-5, with 8 bases aligning to TRBD1. The CDR3 loop spans 15 amino acids. Germline V gene lookup returns CDR1 MDHEN and CDR2 SYDVKM. J lost 1 base, V lost 3 bases, and 2 bases had no gene match. CDR3 DNA: TGTGCCAGCAGTTTGACAGGGGAAAGCAATCAGCCCCAGCATTTT. Its translation is CASSLTGESNQPQHF.

This clone appeared a single time. The V gene is TRBV5-5, the J gene TRBJ1-2, with D uncertain. The V gene lost 4 bases and the J gene lost 9 bases, with 22 bases spanning the gap. CDR1 is SGHKS and CDR2 is YYEKEE in the germline V gene (reference sequence). This CDR3 has 15 amino acids. CDR3 coding DNA: TGTGCCAGCAGCCCTGCGGACTCTCGCCGGTTGAGCTACACCTTC. Translated, it gives CASSPADSRRLSYTF.

This chain's CDR3 is CASSVGGSYEQYF. The CDR3 bases are TGTGCCAGCAGCGTCGGCGGATCCTACGAGCAGTACTTC. V gene TRBV9 combines with J gene TRBJ2-7; D not certain. V shed 2 bases and J shed 1 base, with 7 bases lying between them. Germline lookup yields CDR1 SGDLS and CDR2 YYNGEE. The CDR3 has 13 amino acids.

This chain joins TRBV25-1 and TRBJ1-1; weak D call: TRBD1 (6 bases). Trimming shortened V by 2 bases and J by 8 bases, and 15 bases separated the two germline ends. This CDR3 has 14 amino acids. CDR1 and CDR2 (germline): MGHDK, SYGVNS. The CDR3 spells CASSEPGGAGEAFF. The CDR3 coding sequence is TGTGCCAGCAGTGAACCGGGGGGCGCCGGGGAAGCTTTCTTT.

The chain employs TRBV10-3 and TRBJ2-3, with D perhaps matching TRBD1 (6 bases). The CDR3 spans 15 residues. V lost 6 bases and J 6 bases, leaving 19 bases between the germline ends. The germline gives CDR1 ENHRY, CDR2 SYGVKD. The DNA of the CDR3 is TGTGCCATCAGCTCCGGGACACTCTCGGAGGATACGCAGTATTTT. Its translation: CAISSGTLSEDTQYF.

This chain connects TRBV18 to TRBJ2-1; 12 bases line up with TRBD2. Germline CDR1 reads KGHSH; CDR2 reads LQKENI. This CDR3 is 17 amino acids long. Trimming at V came to 3 bases and at J to 3 bases, leaving 6 bases not matched to a gene. CDR3 residues: CASSPEGLAGNYNEQFF. In DNA form, the CDR3 reads TGTGCCAGCTCACCGGAGGGACTAGCGGGCAACTACAATGAGCAGTTCTTC. The variable domain in full, completed from reference TRBV18 and TRBJ2-1, reads NAGVMQNPRHLVRRRGQEARLRCSPMKGHSHVYWYRQLPEEGLKFMVYLQKENIIDESGMPKERFSAEFPKEGPSILRIQQVVRGDSAAYFCASSPEGLAGNYNEQFFGPGTRLTVL.

This clone was counted only a few times. The chain employs TRBV7-9 and TRBJ2-7; 11 nucleotides line up with TRBD2. Per germline, CDR1 SEHNR and CDR2 FQNEAQ (reference sequence). Unmatched junction bases numbered 13, after V lost 4 bases and J lost 2 bases. CDR3 length equals 18 residues. CDR3 residues: CASSSGTSGRAKPYEQYF. In DNA, the CDR3 is TGTGCCAGCAGCTCCGGGACTAGCGGCCGTGCTAAACCCTACGAGCAGTACTTC.

This clone was seen a handful of times. The chain joins TRBV6-5 to TRBJ2-4; TRBD2 matches 7 bases. Trimming took 5 bases from V and 7 from J; bases not matched to a gene: 8. Germline CDR1 is MNHEY and CDR2 is SVGAGI. This CDR3 is 14 amino acids long. CDR3 nucleotides: TGTGCCAGCAGTCCGCTCGGGGGGAGGAACATTCAGTACTTC. This encodes CASSPLGGRNIQYF.

The V call is TRBV30, the J call TRBJ1-2; tentative D call: TRBD1 (5 bases). This CDR3 has 13 amino acids. V was cut by 2 bases and J by 5 bases, with 12 bases left in between. CDR1 GTSNPN and CDR2 SVGIG come from the germline V gene (reference sequence). This CDR3 is CAWSTGTPYGYTF. The DNA for the CDR3 is TGTGCCTGGAGTACCGGGACTCCGTATGGCTACACCTTC.

V and J are TRBV28 and TRBJ1-2, with D perhaps matching TRBD1 (6 bases). V shed 6 bases and J shed 4 bases, with 15 bases lying between them. The CDR3 spans 14 residues. Per germline, CDR1 MDHEN and CDR2 SYDVKM. CDR3 bases: TGTGCCAGCAGATTCCCAGGGGTCGCCTATGGCTACACCTTC. The encoded protein is CASRFPGVAYGYTF.

The chain uses TRBV25-1 and TRBJ2-7; TRBD1 matches at 9 bases. This CDR3 has 15 residues. J lost 4 bases, V lost 2 bases, and 6 bases had no gene match. Germline loops: CDR1 MGHDK, CDR2 SYGVNS. Here the CDR3 DNA reads TGTGCCAGCAGTGAACGCACAGGGGGCAGGTACGAGCAGTACTTC. The encoded protein is CASSERTGGRYEQYF.

This sequence joins TRBV5-5 and TRBJ2-1; 7 bases align to TRBD2. Germline CDR1 and CDR2: SGHKS and YYEKEE (reference sequence). The CDR3 has 12 residues. V gave up 4 bases and J gave up 9 bases; unmatched junction bases: 4. CDR3 DNA sequence: TGTGCCAGCAGCCCTCTAGCGGCTGAGCAGTTCTTC. This codes for CASSPLAAEQFF.

The table lists this clone with a count of one. This chain links TRBV7-2 with TRBJ1-5, with TRBD1 matching 8 bases. The CDR3 runs 16 residues. Germline values: CDR1 SGHTA, CDR2 FQGNSA. With V trimmed by 5 bases and J by 0 bases, 6 bases remained unmatched. CDR3 protein: CASSGGRGLSNQPQHF. CDR3 sequence (DNA): TGTGCCAGCAGCGGGGGCAGGGGGCTTAGCAATCAGCCCCAGCATTTT.

The V call is TRBV7-2, the J call TRBJ2-1, with D perhaps matching TRBD2 (5 bases). The CDR3 contains 11 residues. The germline CDR1 and CDR2 sequences are SGHTA and FQGNSA. Deletions cut 8 bases from V and 6 bases from J, with 8 bases between. The CDR3 bases are TGTGCCAGCGGACGGGGCAATGAGCAGTTCTTC. Translating gives CASGRGNEQFF.

The chain is built from TRBV28 and TRBJ1-4; 7 bases line up with TRBD1. This CDR3 region has 14 residues. Germline CDR1 reads MDHEN; CDR2 reads SYDVKM. Germline trimming cut 8 bases from V and 5 bases from J; bases unmatched to any gene: 8. The CDR3 DNA reads as TGTGCCAGCTACCGATCAGGGGGGAATGAAAAACTGTTTTTT. Amino acid sequence: CASYRSGGNEKLFF. The full variable domain, in which reference TRBV28 and TRBJ1-4 provide the parts outside the CDR3, is DVKVTQSSRYLVKRTGEKVFLECVQDMDHENMFWYRQDPGLGLRLIYFSYDVKMKEKGDIPEGYSVSREKKERFSLILESASTNQTSMYLCASYRSGGNEKLFFGSGTQLSVL.

The chain carries TRBV19 and TRBJ2-3; D may be TRBD2 (5 bases). The CDR3 is made up of 15 amino acids. The germline V gene encodes CDR1 LNHDA and CDR2 SQIVND (reference sequence). V lost 4 bases and J lost 2, with 13 bases in between. CDR3 in DNA: TGTGCCAGTAGTAAGTTAGCGACTAACACAGATACGCAGTATTTT. Its protein is CASSKLATNTDTQYF.

This clone came up once. The rearrangement uses TRBV9 and TRBJ1-1, with D unclear. The CDR3 totals 15 residues. The ends were cut back, 2 bases at V and 4 bases at J, with 15 bases in the middle. Germline-derived CDR1 and CDR2 are SGDLS and YYNGEE. The CDR3 loop reads CASSVNPRVGTEAFF. The CDR3 region has the DNA TGTGCCAGCAGCGTCAACCCTCGAGTCGGCACTGAAGCTTTCTTT.

This clone showed up just once. This chain uses TRBV9 with TRBJ2-7; D may be TRBD2 (7 bases). From germline, CDR1 is SGDLS and CDR2 YYNGEE. The V end was cut by 4 bases, the J end by 0 bases, with 14 bases between. This CDR3 contains 15 residues. DNA for the CDR3: TGTGCCAGCAGCTCAGGCGGGGGCGTCTCCTACGAGCAGTACTTC. This gives the protein CASSSGGGVSYEQYF.

With regard to this clone: A read error may produce the germline difference seen at one junction end. The chain carries TRBV6-1 and TRBJ1-1; 8 bases map to TRBD1. Germline CDR1 MNHNS, CDR2 SASEGT. This CDR3 comprises 15 residues. The CDR3, as DNA: TGTGCCAGCAGTGAGTCCCGGACAGGGAACGCTGAAGCTTTCTTT. It is translated as CASSESRTGNAEAFF.

This clone is a singleton in its sample. The chain is built from TRBV6-1 and TRBJ2-5; D possibly corresponds to TRBD2 (5 bases). Germline V gene data show CDR1 as MNHNS and CDR2 as SASEGT. The CDR3 sequence is 14 residues long. Trimming removed 8 bases at V and 5 bases at J, with 18 bases between. The CDR3 here is CASFARGRGETQYF. The CDR3 nucleotides are TGTGCCAGCTTTGCGAGAGGGAGAGGTGAGACCCAGTACTTC.

The gene calls are TRBV12-2 and TRBJ2-1; the table's TRBD2 call for D was not verified on the DNA. TRBV12-2 is a pseudogene. CDR3 length: 16 amino acids. The DNA of the CDR3 is TGTGCAAGTCGCTTAGAGGGGCGGGAGGGCCGTAATGAGCAGTTCTTC. Protein product: CASRLEGREGRNEQFF.

The chain recombines TRBV29-1 with TRBJ2-3, with TRBD2 as a possible D gene (6 bases). The CDR3 spans 15 residues. V was pared by 4 bases and J by 4 bases, with 18 bases between. Germline values: CDR1 SQVTM, CDR2 ANQGSEA. CDR3 sequence: CSVVGDSLRADTQYF. The DNA of the CDR3 is TGCAGCGTTGTAGGGGACTCCTTACGCGCAGATACGCAGTATTTT.

This chain links TRBV27 with TRBJ2-7; D perhaps matches TRBD1 (7 bases). Per germline, CDR1 MNHEY and CDR2 SMNVEV (reference sequence). V dropped 3 bases and J dropped 0 bases, with 9 bases sitting between them. This CDR3 is built from 14 residues. The CDR3 region is CASSLEGASYEQYF. For the CDR3, the DNA is TGTGCCAGCAGTTTGGAGGGGGCCTCCTACGAGCAGTACTTC.

V usage is TRBV19 and J usage is TRBJ2-1; TRBD1 matches at 7 bases. CDR3 length: 15 residues. Germline V gives CDR1 LNHDA, CDR2 SQIVND (reference sequence). The ends lost 3 bases at V and 6 bases at J; junction bases unmatched: 8. The CDR3 DNA reads as TGTGCCAGTAGTATCCGTACAGGGGTAGTCAATGAGCAGTTCTTC. It codes for CASSIRTGVVNEQFF.

The J gene is TRBJ2-7, the V gene TRBV7-9, with D hard to call. The germline CDR1 and CDR2 sequences are SEHNR and FQNEAQ (reference sequence). The CDR3 sequence is 15 residues long. V lost 5 bases to trimming and J lost 2 bases, with 16 bases between them. The chain's CDR3 is CASSPSLTGTYEQYF. The CDR3 DNA reads as TGTGCCAGCAGCCCCTCCCTGACTGGCACCTACGAGCAGTACTTC.